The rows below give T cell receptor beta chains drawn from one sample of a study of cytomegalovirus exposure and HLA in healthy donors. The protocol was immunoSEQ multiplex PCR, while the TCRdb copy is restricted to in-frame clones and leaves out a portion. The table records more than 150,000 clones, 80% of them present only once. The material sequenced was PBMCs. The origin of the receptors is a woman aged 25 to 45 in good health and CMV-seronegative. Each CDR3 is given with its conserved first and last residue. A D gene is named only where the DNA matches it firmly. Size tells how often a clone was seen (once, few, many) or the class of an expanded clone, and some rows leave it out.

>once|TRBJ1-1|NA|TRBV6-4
CASSASGAPSSEAFF
TGTGCCAGCAGTGCATCAGGGGCGCCAAGCTCTGAAGCTTTCTTT
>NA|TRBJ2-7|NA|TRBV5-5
CASSPWRNDEQYF
TGTGCCAGCAGCCCATGGAGGAACGACGAGCAGTACTTC
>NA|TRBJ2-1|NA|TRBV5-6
CASSLYGNEQFF
TGTGCCAGCAGCTTGTACGGGAATGAGCAGTTCTTC
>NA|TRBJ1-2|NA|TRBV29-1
CSVDRGNYGYTF
TGCAGCGTTGACAGGGGCAACTATGGCTACACCTTC
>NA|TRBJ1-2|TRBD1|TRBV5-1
CASSLDPAGQTYGYTF
TGCGCCAGCAGCTTGGACCCTGCGGGACAGACCTATGGCTACACCTTC
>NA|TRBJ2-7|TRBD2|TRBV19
CASSISVSGGYYEQYF
TGTGCCAGTAGTATCTCAGTTAGCGGGGGGTACTACGAGCAGTACTTC
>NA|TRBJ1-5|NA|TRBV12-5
CASGLPGQGVDQPQHF
TGTGCTAGTGGTTTGCCAGGGCAGGGCGTCGATCAGCCCCAGCATTTT
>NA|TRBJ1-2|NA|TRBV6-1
CASRPTVSGYTF
TGTGCCAGCAGGCCAACAGTATCTGGCTACACCTTC
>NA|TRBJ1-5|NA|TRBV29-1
CSVESPGQPQHF
TGCAGCGTTGAAAGCCCAGGCCAGCCCCAGCATTTT
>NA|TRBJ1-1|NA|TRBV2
CASTQTAMNTEAFF
TGTGCCAGCACACAGACAGCGATGAACACTGAAGCTTTCTTT
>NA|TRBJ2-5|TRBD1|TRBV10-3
CAISEVPGTGQETQYF
TGTGCCATCAGTGAGGTTCCCGGGACAGGGCAAGAGACCCAGTACTTC
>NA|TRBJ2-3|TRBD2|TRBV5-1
CASSIPPGGGTTDTQYF
TGCGCCAGCAGCATTCCCCCTGGCGGGGGGACCACAGATACGCAGTATTTT
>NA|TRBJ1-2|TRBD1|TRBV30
CAWSVGGQGVVYTF
TGTGCCTGGAGTGTAGGGGGACAGGGCGTTGTGTACACCTTC
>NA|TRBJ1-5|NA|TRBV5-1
CASSLTGINQPQHF
TGCGCCAGCAGCTTGACGGGGATCAATCAGCCCCAGCATTTT
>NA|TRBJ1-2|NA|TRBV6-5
CASRGPTATNYGYTF
TGTGCCAGCAGAGGACCGACAGCAACTAACTATGGCTACACCTTC
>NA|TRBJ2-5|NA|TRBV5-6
CASSSRAQETQYF
TGTGCCAGCAGCTCCCGCGCACAAGAGACCCAGTACTTC
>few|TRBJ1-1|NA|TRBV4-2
CASSQGATLGTEAFF
TGTGCCAGCAGCCAAGGAGCGACTTTGGGCACTGAAGCTTTCTTT
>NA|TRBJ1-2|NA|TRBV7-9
CASSLGTAYGYTF
TGTGCCAGCAGCTTAGGTACAGCCTATGGCTACACCTTC
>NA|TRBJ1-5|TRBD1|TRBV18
CASSLDRGNNQPQHF
TGTGCCAGCTCACTGGACAGGGGTAACAATCAGCCCCAGCATTTT
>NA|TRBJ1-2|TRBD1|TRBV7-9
CASSPPGQGALGYTF
TGTGCCAGCAGCCCCCCGGGACAGGGGGCTCTTGGCTACACCTTC
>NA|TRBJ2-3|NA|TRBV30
CAWSAIAGTDTQYF
TGTGCCTGGAGTGCCATAGCGGGCACAGATACGCAGTATTTT
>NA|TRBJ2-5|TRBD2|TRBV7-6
CASSLGTSGGKETQYF
TGTGCCAGCAGCTTGGGGACTAGCGGGGGAAAAGAGACCCAGTACTTC
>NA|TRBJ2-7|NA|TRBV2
CASSEQAYEQYF
TGTGCCAGCAGTGAACAGGCCTACGAGCAGTACTTC
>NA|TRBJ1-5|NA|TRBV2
CASSAGVGGNQPQHF
TGTGCCAGCAGTGCAGGGGTGGGCGGCAATCAGCCCCAGCATTTT
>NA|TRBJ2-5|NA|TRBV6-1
CASSDRRGPQETQYF
TGTGCCAGCAGTGACCGGCGGGGGCCCCAAGAGACCCAGTACTTC
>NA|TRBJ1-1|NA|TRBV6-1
CASSLYTEAFF
TGTGCCAGCAGTTTATACACTGAAGCTTTCTTT
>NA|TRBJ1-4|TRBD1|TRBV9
CASSSHRGPNEKLFF
TGTGCCAGCAGCTCCCACAGGGGGCCGAATGAAAAACTGTTTTTT
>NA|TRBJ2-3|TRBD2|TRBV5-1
CASSLKIASGGTDTQYF
TGCGCCAGCAGCTTGAAAATCGCGAGCGGGGGCACAGATACGCAGTATTTT